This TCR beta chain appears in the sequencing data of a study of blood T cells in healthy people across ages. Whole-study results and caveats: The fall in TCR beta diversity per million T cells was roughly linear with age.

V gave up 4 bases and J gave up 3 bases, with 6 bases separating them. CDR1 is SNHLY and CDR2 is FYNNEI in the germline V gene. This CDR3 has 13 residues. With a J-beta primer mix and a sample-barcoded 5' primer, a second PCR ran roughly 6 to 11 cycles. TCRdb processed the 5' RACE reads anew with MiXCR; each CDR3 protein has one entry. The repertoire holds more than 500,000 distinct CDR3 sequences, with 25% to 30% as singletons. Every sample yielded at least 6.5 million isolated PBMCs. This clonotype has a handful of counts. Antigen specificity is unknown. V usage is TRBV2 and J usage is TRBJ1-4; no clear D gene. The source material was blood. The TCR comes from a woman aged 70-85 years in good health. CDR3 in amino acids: CASSAGANEKLFF. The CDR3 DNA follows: TGTGCCAGCAGTGCAGGTGCTAATGAAAAACTGTTTTTT.